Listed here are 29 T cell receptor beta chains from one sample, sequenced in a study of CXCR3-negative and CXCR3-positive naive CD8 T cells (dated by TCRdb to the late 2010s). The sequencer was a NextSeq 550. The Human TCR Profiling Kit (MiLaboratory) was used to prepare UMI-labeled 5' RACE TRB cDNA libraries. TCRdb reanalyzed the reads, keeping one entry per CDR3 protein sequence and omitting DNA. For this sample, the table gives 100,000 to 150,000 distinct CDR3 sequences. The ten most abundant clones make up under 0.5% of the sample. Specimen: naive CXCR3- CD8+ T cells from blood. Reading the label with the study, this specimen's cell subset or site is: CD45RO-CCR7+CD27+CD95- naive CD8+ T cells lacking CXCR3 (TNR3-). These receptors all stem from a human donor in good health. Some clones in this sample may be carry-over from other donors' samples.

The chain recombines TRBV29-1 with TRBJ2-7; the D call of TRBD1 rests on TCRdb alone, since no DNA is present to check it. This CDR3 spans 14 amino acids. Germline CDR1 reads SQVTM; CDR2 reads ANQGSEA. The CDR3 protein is CSVDGGDRSYEQYF.

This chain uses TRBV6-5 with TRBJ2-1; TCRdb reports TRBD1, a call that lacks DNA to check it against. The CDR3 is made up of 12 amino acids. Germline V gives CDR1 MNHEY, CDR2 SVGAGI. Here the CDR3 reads CASRTGYNEQFF.

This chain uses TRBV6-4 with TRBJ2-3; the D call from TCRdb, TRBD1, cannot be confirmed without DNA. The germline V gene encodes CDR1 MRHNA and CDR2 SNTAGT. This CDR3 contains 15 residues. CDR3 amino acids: CARYWTGGITDTQYF.

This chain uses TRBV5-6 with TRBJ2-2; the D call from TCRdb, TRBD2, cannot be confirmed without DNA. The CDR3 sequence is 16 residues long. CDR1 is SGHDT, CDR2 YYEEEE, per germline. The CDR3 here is CASSLAGHSNTGELFF.

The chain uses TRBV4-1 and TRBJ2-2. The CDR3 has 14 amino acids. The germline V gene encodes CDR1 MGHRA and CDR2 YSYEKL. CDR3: CASSQVIGTGELFF.

The CDR3 sequence is CASSLRTVSYEQYF. This chain uses TRBV28 with TRBJ2-7. The CDR3 is 14 amino acids. Germline values: CDR1 MDHEN, CDR2 SYDVKM.

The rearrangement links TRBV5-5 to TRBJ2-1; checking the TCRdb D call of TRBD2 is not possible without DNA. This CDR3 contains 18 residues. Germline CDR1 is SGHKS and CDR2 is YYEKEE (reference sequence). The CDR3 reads CASSLVASGGSPYNEQFF.

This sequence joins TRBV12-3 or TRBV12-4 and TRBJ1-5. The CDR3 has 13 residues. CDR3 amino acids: CASSFWVGQPQHF.

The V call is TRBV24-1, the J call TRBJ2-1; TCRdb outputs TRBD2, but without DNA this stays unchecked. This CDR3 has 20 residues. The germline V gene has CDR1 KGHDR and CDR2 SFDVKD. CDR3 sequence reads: CATSVGAPGLAGDTYNEQFF.

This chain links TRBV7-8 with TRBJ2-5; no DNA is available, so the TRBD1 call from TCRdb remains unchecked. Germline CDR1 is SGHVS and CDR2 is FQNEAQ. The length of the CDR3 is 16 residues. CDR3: CASSLEAGPWMGTQYF.

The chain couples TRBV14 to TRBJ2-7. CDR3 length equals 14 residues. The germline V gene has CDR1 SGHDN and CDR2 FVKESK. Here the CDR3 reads CASSQVPTGYEQYF.

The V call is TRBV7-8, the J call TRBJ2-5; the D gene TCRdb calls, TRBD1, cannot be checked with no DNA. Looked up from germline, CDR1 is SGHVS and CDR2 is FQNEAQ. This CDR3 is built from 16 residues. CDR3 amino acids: CASSRISGVQGETQYF.

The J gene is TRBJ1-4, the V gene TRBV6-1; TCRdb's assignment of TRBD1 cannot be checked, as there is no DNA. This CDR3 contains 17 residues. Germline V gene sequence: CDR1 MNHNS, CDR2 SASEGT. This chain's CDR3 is CASSPRGWADSREKLFF.

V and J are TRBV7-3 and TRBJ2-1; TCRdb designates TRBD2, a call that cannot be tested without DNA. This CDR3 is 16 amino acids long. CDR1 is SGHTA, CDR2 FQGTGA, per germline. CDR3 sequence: CASSLIGLAGFYEQFF.

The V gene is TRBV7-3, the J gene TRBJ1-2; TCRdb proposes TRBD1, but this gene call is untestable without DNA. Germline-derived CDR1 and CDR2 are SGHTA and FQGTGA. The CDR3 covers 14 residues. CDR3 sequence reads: CASSPTRTGSGYTF.

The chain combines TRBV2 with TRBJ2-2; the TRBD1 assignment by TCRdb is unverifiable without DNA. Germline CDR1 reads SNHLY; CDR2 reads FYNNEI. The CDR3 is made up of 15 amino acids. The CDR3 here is CAGGIGQTNTGELFF.

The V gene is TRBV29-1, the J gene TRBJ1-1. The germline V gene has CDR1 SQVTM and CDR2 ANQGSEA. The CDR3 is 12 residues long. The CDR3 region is CSVDRLNTEAFF.

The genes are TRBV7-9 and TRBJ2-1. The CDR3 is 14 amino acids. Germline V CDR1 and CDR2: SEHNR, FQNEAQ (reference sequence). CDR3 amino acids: CASSLGYSYNEQFF.

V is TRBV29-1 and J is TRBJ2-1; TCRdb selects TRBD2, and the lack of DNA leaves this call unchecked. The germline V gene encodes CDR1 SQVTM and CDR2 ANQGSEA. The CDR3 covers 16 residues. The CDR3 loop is CSVGAGLAGGPDEQFF.

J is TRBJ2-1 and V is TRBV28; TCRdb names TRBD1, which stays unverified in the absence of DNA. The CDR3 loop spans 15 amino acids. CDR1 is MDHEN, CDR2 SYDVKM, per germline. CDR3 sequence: CASSFLTVTYNEQFF.

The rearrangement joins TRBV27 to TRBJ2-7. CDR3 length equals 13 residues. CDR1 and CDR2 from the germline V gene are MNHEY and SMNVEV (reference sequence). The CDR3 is CASSPDLRHLQYF.

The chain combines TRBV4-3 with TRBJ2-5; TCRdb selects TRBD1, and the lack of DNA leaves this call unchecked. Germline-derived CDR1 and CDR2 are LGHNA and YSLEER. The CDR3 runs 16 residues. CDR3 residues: CASSQDYGGGGKTQYF.

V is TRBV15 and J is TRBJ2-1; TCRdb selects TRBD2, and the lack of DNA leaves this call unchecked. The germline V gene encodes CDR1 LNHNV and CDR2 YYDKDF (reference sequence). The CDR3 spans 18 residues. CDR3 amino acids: CATSRDRGVSGRANEQFF.

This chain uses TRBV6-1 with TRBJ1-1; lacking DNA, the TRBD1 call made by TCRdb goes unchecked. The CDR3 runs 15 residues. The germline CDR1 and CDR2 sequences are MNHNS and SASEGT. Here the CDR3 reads CASSEVVRENTEAFF.

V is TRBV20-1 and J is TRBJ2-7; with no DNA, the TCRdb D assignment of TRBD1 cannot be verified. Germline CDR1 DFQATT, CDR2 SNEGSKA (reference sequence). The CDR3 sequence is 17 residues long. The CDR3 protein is CSARDPLTGSASYEQYF.

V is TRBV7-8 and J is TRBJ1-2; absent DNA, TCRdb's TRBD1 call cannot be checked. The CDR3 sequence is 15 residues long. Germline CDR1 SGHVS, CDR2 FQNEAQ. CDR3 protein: CASSRDRGNLYGYTF.

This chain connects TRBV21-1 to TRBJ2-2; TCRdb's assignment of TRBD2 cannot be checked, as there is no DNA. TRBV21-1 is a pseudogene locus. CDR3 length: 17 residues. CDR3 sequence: CASSKDGSSGRTGELFF.

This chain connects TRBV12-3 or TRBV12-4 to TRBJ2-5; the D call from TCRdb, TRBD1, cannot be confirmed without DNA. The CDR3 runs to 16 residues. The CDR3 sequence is CASSFDPGQGGETQYF.

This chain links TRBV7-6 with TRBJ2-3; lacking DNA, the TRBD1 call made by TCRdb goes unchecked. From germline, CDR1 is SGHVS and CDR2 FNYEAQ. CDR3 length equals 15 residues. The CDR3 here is CASSSGDRATDTQYF.